Each of the 31 T cell receptor beta chains below was sequenced from the same sample in a study of blood T cell repertoires in COVID-19. The table came from immunoSEQ multiplex PCR; TCRdb's copy has only in-frame clones and leaves some out. The profile shows about 260,000 clones, about 80% of them singletons. The sequenced sample consisted of peripheral blood. These receptors originate from a woman aged 45-65 years who had recovered from COVID-19.

CDR3 DNA: TGTGCCACCAGTGATCCCGGGACTAGCACCCACAATGAGCAGTTCTTC. Translating it yields CATSDPGTSTHNEQFF. V and J are TRBV24-1 and TRBJ2-1; 9 positions agree with TRBD2. Germline V gene data show CDR1 as KGHDR and CDR2 as SFDVKD. The CDR3 has 16 amino acids. Trimming removed 3 bases from V and 5 bases from J; junction bases left unmatched: 7.

The chain uses TRBV29-1 and TRBJ2-1; 12 nucleotides align to TRBD1. The V gene end was trimmed by 5 bases and the J gene end by 7 bases; junction bases not matched to a gene: 15. This CDR3 region has 17 residues. Germline V gives CDR1 SQVTM, CDR2 ANQGSEA. CDR3 in amino acids: CSVWDRGPDVRGNEQFF. Written as DNA, the CDR3 is TGCAGCGTTTGGGACAGGGGGCCAGACGTACGTGGGAATGAGCAGTTCTTC.

The chain combines TRBV28 with TRBJ2-7, with D possibly TRBD1 on 5 matching bases. The CDR3 sequence is 14 residues long. Germline loops: CDR1 MDHEN, CDR2 SYDVKM. The V end was cut by 6 bases, the J end by 3 bases, with 15 bases between. CDR3 residues: CASSPLLDSYEQYF. CDR3 in DNA: TGTGCCAGCAGCCCTCTCTTAGACAGCTACGAGCAGTACTTC. The full variable domain, completed using reference TRBV28 and TRBJ2-7, is DVKVTQSSRYLVKRTGEKVFLECVQDMDHENMFWYRQDPGLGLRLIYFSYDVKMKEKGDIPEGYSVSREKKERFSLILESASTNQTSMYLCASSPLLDSYEQYFGPGTRLTVT.

The chain joins TRBV27 to TRBJ2-4; 8 bases align to TRBD2. Looked up from germline, CDR1 is MNHEY and CDR2 is SMNVEV (reference sequence). The V and J ends lost 7 bases and 3 bases, in that order; junction bases with no gene match: 11. The CDR3 runs 16 residues. This CDR3 is CASTPGGGGVKNIQYF. CDR3 nucleotides: TGTGCCAGCACCCCGGGGGGGGGCGGCGTCAAAAACATTCAGTACTTC.

The chain employs TRBV30 and TRBJ2-1; 8 bases align to TRBD2. The CDR3 is 15 amino acids. From germline, CDR1 is GTSNPN and CDR2 SVGIG (reference sequence). V was pared by 0 bases and J by 5 bases, with 6 bases of the junction left unmatched. In nucleotides, the CDR3 is TGTGCCTGGAGTGTCGGGGCGGGGGGACACAATGAGCAGTTCTTC. Protein: CAWSVGAGGHNEQFF.

The V call is TRBV6-4, the J call TRBJ2-4; the match to TRBD2 covers 9 bases. This CDR3 is 15 amino acids long. The germline V gene has CDR1 MRHNA and CDR2 SNTAGT. The junction had 6 bases not matched to a gene; V was cut back by 8 bases and J by 1 base. The CDR3 DNA sequence: TGTGCCAGCGAAGGCGGGAGGGACGCCAAAAACATTCAGTACTTC. Translating gives CASEGGRDAKNIQYF.

This chain joins TRBV4-1 and TRBJ1-6; 7 positions agree with TRBD1. The CDR3 sequence is 16 residues long. V trimming: 1 base; J trimming: 8 bases; junction bases outside the gene matches: 8. The germline CDR1 and CDR2 sequences are MGHRA and YSYEKL. CDR3 coding DNA: TGCGCCAGCAGCCAAGTTGCAGGGGGAGGCTATTCACCCCTCCACTTT. Its protein is CASSQVAGGGYSPLHF.

This clone has only a few counts. This rearrangement joins TRBV19 to TRBJ2-7; 8 bases agree with TRBD2. Losses at the gene ends were 4 bases for V and 6 bases for J; bases not matched to a gene: 8. The germline V gene encodes CDR1 LNHDA and CDR2 SQIVND (reference sequence). CDR3 length: 14 amino acids. DNA of the CDR3: TGTGCCAGTAGTAGTCTTGCGGGAGGCCTCGAGCAGTACTTC. This codes for CASSSLAGGLEQYF.

The chain combines TRBV3-1 (or the pseudogene TRBV3-2) with TRBJ2-3, with D tentatively TRBD2 (5 bases). Germline loops: CDR1 LGHDT, CDR2 YNNKEL (reference sequence). The CDR3 runs to 11 residues. The V end was cut by 1 base, the J end by 12 bases, with 8 bases between. The DNA of the CDR3 is TGTGCCAGCAGCCAAGGGACTCTACAGTATTTT. Translating gives CASSQGTLQYF.

The chain links TRBV28 to TRBJ2-1, with TRBD2 matching over 9 bases. CDR1 and CDR2 (germline): MDHEN, SYDVKM. CDR3 length: 14 amino acids. The V segment lost 5 bases and the J segment 5 bases; nucleotides outside the gene matches: 4. The CDR3 region is CASSKAGGHNEQFF. The CDR3 DNA follows: TGTGCCAGCAGTAAAGCGGGAGGACACAATGAGCAGTTCTTC.

The chain links TRBV27 to TRBJ2-7; D might be TRBD2 (7 bases). This CDR3 spans 15 amino acids. Trimming shortened V by 5 bases and J by 7 bases, and 21 bases separated the two germline ends. Germline V gene data show CDR1 as MNHEY and CDR2 as SMNVEV (reference sequence). The CDR3 is CASSPIGGDVGEQYF. In DNA form, the CDR3 reads TGTGCCAGCAGTCCCATAGGGGGGGACGTGGGGGAGCAGTACTTC.

The chain employs TRBV11-2 and TRBJ1-5, with D perhaps matching TRBD1 (5 bases). The CDR3 length is 14 residues. Between the trimmed V and J ends, which lost 0 bases and 7 bases, there was a span of 10 bases. In germline, CDR1 is SGHAT, CDR2 FQNNGV. The CDR3 DNA sequence: TGTGCCAGCAGCTTAGAAATGTGGGGCCAGCCCCAGCATTTT. This translates into CASSLEMWGQPQHF.

The sample holds one count of this clone. The chain links TRBV3-1 (or the pseudogene TRBV3-2) to TRBJ2-3, with 10 nucleotides matching TRBD2. With 7 bases clipped from V and 0 bases from J, the junction kept 13 bases outside the gene matches. This CDR3 region has 18 residues. Per germline, CDR1 LGHDT and CDR2 YNNKEL (reference sequence). The CDR3 is CASTFSGGSLASTDTQYF. In DNA, the CDR3 is TGTGCCAGCACCTTTAGCGGGGGGTCACTTGCTAGCACAGATACGCAGTATTTT.

The table lists this clone with a count of one. V gene TRBV6-5 combines with J gene TRBJ2-3, with 8 bases fitting TRBD1. Trimming removed 4 bases from V and 4 bases from J; junction bases left unmatched: 7. The germline V gene has CDR1 MNHEY and CDR2 SVGAGI. The CDR3 totals 15 residues. CDR3 sequence (DNA): TGTGCCAGCAGTTCCCGACAGGGGCTAGCAGATACGCAGTATTTT. Amino acids: CASSSRQGLADTQYF.

This clone was detected once. The chain links TRBV11-2 to TRBJ1-4; maybe TRBD1 (5 bases). The CDR3 extends over 17 amino acids. The V end was cut by 4 bases, the J end by 3 bases, with 18 bases between. Germline V lookup: CDR1 SGHAT, CDR2 FQNNGV. The CDR3 DNA reads as TGTGCCAGCAGCTCGGGGGTCTCCGGTGGAGCTAATGAAAAACTGTTTTTT. Protein: CASSSGVSGGANEKLFF. Complete variable domain (other parts from reference TRBV11-2 and TRBJ1-4): EAGVAQSPRYKIIEKRQSVAFWCNPISGHATLYWYQQILGQGPKLLIQFQNNGVVDDSQLPKDRFSAERLKGVDSTLKIQPAKLEDSAVYLCASSSGVSGGANEKLFFGSGTQLSVL.

This clone has only one observation. The genes are TRBV6-4 and TRBJ2-7, with a tentative D call TRBD2 (6 bases). The V gene lost 0 bases and the J gene lost 5 bases, with 20 bases spanning the gap. The CDR3 runs 17 residues. Germline V gene sequence: CDR1 MRHNA, CDR2 SNTAGT. DNA for the CDR3: TGTGCCAGCAGTGACTCGCGTACTCGGGAGTCCCAAGACGAGCAGTACTTC. Its translation is CASSDSRTRESQDEQYF.

This clone came up once. This chain joins TRBV6-2 or TRBV6-3 and TRBJ2-4, with TRBD1 matching over 8 bases. There are 14 residues in the CDR3. CDR1 is MNHEY and CDR2 is SVGEGT in the germline V gene. With V trimmed by 6 bases and J by 6 bases, 7 bases remained unmatched. CDR3 loop: CASRPTGGGNIQYF. The CDR3 nucleotides read TGTGCCAGCAGACCTACAGGGGGAGGAAACATTCAGTACTTC.

The chain links TRBV19 to TRBJ2-1, with D perhaps matching TRBD1 (6 bases). The V gene's germline CDR1 is LNHDA and CDR2 SQIVND (reference sequence). V lost 4 bases and J lost 0, with 10 bases in between. The CDR3 consists of 15 residues. The CDR3 spells CASSNQGISYNEQFF. In nucleotides, the CDR3 is TGTGCCAGTAGTAACCAGGGGATCTCCTACAATGAGCAGTTCTTC.

V and J are TRBV2 and TRBJ1-5, with D tentatively TRBD1 (5 bases). Trimming left V 0 bases short and J 7 bases short, with 10 bases between. The CDR3 is 14 amino acids. Germline CDR1 is SNHLY and CDR2 is FYNNEI. Here the CDR3 reads CASSEADSSQPQHF. The CDR3, as DNA: TGTGCCAGCAGTGAAGCCGACAGTTCCCAGCCCCAGCATTTT.

The chain joins TRBV2 to TRBJ2-1; D gene unclear. The CDR3 is 12 amino acids. V was shortened by 5 bases and J by 6 bases, with 8 bases between the two germline ends. From germline, CDR1 is SNHLY and CDR2 FYNNEI. CDR3 sequence: CASSRDFNEQFF. CDR3 nucleotides: TGTGCCAGCAGTCGAGATTTCAATGAGCAGTTCTTC.

The chain recombines TRBV5-1 with TRBJ2-3; weak D call: TRBD2 (6 bases). CDR3 length: 16 amino acids. Trimming stripped 0 bases from V and 1 base from J, with 12 bases between. The germline V gene has CDR1 SGHRS and CDR2 YFSETQ. CDR3 region: CASSLATSLGTDTQYF. CDR3 DNA sequence: TGCGCCAGCAGCTTGGCCACTAGCTTAGGCACAGATACGCAGTATTTT. The full variable domain, with the rest looked up from reference TRBV5-1 and TRBJ2-3, is KAGVTQTPRYLIKTRGQQVTLSCSPISGHRSVSWYQQTPGQGLQFLFEYFSETQRNKGNFPGRFSGRQFSNSRSEMNVSTLELGDSALYLCASSLATSLGTDTQYFGPGTRLTVL.

This clone has only one observation. The chain is built from TRBV28 and TRBJ2-1; possibly TRBD1 for D (5 bases). The CDR3 contains 15 residues. Deletions cut 0 bases from V and 6 bases from J, with 12 bases between. Germline-derived CDR1 and CDR2 are MDHEN and SYDVKM. The CDR3 sequence is CASSLWDNIGNEQFF. The CDR3 coding sequence is TGTGCCAGCAGTTTATGGGACAATATTGGCAATGAGCAGTTCTTC.

The rearrangement joins TRBV2 to TRBJ2-3; D is perhaps TRBD2 (6 bases). This CDR3 region has 16 residues. Trimming left V 8 bases short and J 4 bases short, with 22 bases between. Germline V gene data show CDR1 as SNHLY and CDR2 as FYNNEI. The CDR3 loop reads CASWCARGDFADTQYF. Here the CDR3 DNA reads TGTGCCAGCTGGTGTGCTCGCGGGGATTTTGCAGATACGCAGTATTTT. Full variable domain (rest looked up from reference TRBV2 and TRBJ2-3): EPEVTQTPSHQVTQMGQEVILRCVPISNHLYFYWYRQILGQKVEFLVSFYNNEISEKSEIFDDQFSVERPDGSNFTLKIRSTKLEDSAMYFCASWCARGDFADTQYFGPGTRLTVL.

This chain uses TRBV27 with TRBJ1-1; TRBD1 matches 7 bases. V was clipped by 3 bases and J by 0 bases; unmatched bases: 7. Germline V gene sequence: CDR1 MNHEY, CDR2 SMNVEV (reference sequence). The CDR3 length is 16 residues. CDR3 loop: CASSFLPTGMNTEAFF. In DNA, the CDR3 is TGTGCCAGCAGTTTCCTCCCGACAGGGATGAACACTGAAGCTTTCTTT.

The chain carries TRBV6-1 and TRBJ1-5; D not resolved. CDR1 is MNHNS, CDR2 SASEGT, per germline. This CDR3 has 12 amino acids. V was cut by 3 bases and J by 5 bases, with 5 bases left in between. CDR3 region: CASSEQDQPQHF. In DNA, the CDR3 is TGTGCCAGCAGTGAGCAGGATCAGCCCCAGCATTTT.

DNA of the CDR3: TGCGCCAGCAGCTCCGGAGAAGCGTTGAGTAATGAAAAACTGTTTTTT. Translated, it gives CASSSGEALSNEKLFF. This chain uses TRBV5-1 with TRBJ1-4; D gene unclear. The V gene's germline CDR1 is SGHRS and CDR2 YFSETQ. The CDR3 covers 16 residues. The V end lost 3 bases, the J end lost 4 bases, and 16 bases lay between the germline ends.

This clone occurred once. The chain uses TRBV24-1 and TRBJ2-1, with TRBD2 matching over 8 bases. This CDR3 is 21 amino acids long. Per the germline V gene, CDR1 is KGHDR and CDR2 is SFDVKD. V was pared by 2 bases and J by 0 bases, with 17 bases of the junction left unmatched. The CDR3 spells CATSDSSGRPPRRSSYNEQFF. The CDR3, as DNA: TGTGCCACCAGTGATTCGAGCGGGAGACCACCCCGCCGAAGCTCCTACAATGAGCAGTTCTTC.

The rearrangement uses TRBV5-1 and TRBJ1-4; D unclear. Germline V gives CDR1 SGHRS, CDR2 YFSETQ. V was pared by 4 bases and J by 6 bases, with 16 bases between. The length of the CDR3 is 15 residues. In DNA form, the CDR3 reads TGCGCCAGCAGCCCTCTTCCAGGCCATGATGAAAAACTGTTTTTT. It codes for CASSPLPGHDEKLFF.

J is TRBJ2-4 and V is TRBV4-3; 8 nucleotides line up with TRBD2. Unmatched junction bases numbered 8, after V lost 2 bases and J lost 2 bases. CDR1 is LGHNA and CDR2 is YSLEER in the germline V gene. This CDR3 spans 17 amino acids. The CDR3 nucleotides are TGCGCCAGCAGCCAATCCCTAGCGGGCGGATCCAAAAACATTCAGTACTTC. Translation gives CASSQSLAGGSKNIQYF.

CDR3 nucleotides: TGTGCCAGCAGTTTCTCAAACTGGGGGGATGGCTACACCTTC. Translation: CASSFSNWGDGYTF. The V gene is TRBV28, the J gene TRBJ1-2, with D tentatively TRBD1 (5 bases). V was pared by 3 bases and J by 6 bases, with 14 bases between. Germline V gene lookup returns CDR1 MDHEN and CDR2 SYDVKM. This CDR3 contains 14 residues.

The chain is built from TRBV6-5 and TRBJ1-3; D is unresolved. The germline CDR1 and CDR2 sequences are MNHEY and SVGAGI. This CDR3 spans 13 amino acids. V lost 9 bases and J lost 2, with 11 bases in between. In DNA, the CDR3 is TGTGCCAGTTTATCCGGAGCTGGAAACACCATATATTTT. Residues: CASLSGAGNTIYF.